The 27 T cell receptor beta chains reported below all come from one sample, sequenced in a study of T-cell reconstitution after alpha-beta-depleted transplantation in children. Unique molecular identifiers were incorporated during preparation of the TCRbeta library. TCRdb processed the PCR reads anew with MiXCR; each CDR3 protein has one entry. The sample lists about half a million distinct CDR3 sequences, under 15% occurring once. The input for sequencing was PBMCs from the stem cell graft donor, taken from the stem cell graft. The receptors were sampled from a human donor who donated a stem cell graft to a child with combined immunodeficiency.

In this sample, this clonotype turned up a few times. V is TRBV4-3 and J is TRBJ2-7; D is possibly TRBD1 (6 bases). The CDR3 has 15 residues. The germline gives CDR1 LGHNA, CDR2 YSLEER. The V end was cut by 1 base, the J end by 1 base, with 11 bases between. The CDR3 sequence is CASSQGTAKSYEQYF. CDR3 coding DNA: TGCGCCAGCAGCCAAGGGACAGCTAAGTCCTACGAGCAGTACTTC.

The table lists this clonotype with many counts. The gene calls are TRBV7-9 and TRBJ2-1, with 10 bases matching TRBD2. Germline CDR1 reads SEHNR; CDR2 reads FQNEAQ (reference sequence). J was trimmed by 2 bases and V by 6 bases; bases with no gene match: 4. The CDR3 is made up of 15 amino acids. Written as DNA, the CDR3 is TGTGCCAGCAGTTCAAGCGGGAGGGCCTACAATGAGCAGTTCTTC. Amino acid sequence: CASSSSGRAYNEQFF. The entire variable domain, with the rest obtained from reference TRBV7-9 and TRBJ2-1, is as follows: DTGVSQNPRHKITKRGQNVTFRCDPISEHNRLYWYRQTLGQGPEFLTYFQNEAQLEKSRLLSDRFSAERPKGSFSTLEIQRTEQGDSAMYLCASSSSGRAYNEQFFGPGTRLTVL.

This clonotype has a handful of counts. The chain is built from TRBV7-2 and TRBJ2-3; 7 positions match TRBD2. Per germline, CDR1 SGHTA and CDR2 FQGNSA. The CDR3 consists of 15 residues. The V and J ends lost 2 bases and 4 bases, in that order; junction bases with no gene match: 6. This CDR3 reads CASSLPGGTADTQYF. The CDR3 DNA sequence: TGTGCCAGCAGCTTACCCGGGGGGACTGCAGATACGCAGTATTTT.

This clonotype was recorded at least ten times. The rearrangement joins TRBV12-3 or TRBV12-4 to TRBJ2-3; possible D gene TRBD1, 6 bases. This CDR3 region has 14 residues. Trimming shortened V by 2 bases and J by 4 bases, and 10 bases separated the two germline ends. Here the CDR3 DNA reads TGTGCCAGCAGTTTATTAGGGGGTGCAGATACGCAGTATTTT. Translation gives CASSLLGGADTQYF.

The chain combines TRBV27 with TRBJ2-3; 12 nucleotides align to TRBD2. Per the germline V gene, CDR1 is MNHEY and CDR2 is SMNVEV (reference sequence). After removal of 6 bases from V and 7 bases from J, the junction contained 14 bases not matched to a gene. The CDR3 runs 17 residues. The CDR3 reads CASRSLTSGRRGNTQYF. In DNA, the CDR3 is TGTGCCAGCAGATCGTTAACTAGCGGGAGGAGGGGTAATACGCAGTATTTT.

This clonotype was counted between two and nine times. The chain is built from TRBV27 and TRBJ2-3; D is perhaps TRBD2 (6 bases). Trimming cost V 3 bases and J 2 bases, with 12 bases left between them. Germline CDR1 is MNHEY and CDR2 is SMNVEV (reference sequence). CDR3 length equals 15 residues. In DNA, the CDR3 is TGTGCCAGCAGTTTCACGGGGGATTACACAGATACGCAGTATTTT. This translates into CASSFTGDYTDTQYF.

The CDR3 reads CASSLEMSAGAFYNEQFF. The CDR3, as DNA: TGTGCCAGCAGCTTAGAGATGTCGGCGGGAGCTTTCTACAATGAGCAGTTCTTC. This chain uses TRBV11-2 with TRBJ2-1; 7 nucleotides match TRBD2. This CDR3 contains 18 residues. Germline CDR1 SGHAT, CDR2 FQNNGV. Trimming at V came to 0 bases and at J to 3 bases, leaving 11 bases not matched to a gene.

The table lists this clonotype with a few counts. CDR3 bases: TGTGCCAGCAGTTTAGCCCCCCAGGGGGCATGGCAGCCCCAGCATTTT. Its protein is CASSLAPQGAWQPQHF. V is TRBV12-3 or TRBV12-4 and J is TRBJ1-5, with 8 bases aligning to TRBD1. The CDR3 is 16 residues long. The junction had 8 bases not matched to a gene; V was cut back by 0 bases and J by 7 bases.

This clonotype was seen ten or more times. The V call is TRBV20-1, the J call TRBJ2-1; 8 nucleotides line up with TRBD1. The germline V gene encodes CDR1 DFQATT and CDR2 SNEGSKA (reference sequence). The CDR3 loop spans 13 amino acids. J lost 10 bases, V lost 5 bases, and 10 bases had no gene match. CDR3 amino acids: CSASWTGPGEQFF. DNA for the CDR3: TGCAGTGCTTCCTGGACAGGGCCGGGGGAGCAGTTCTTC.

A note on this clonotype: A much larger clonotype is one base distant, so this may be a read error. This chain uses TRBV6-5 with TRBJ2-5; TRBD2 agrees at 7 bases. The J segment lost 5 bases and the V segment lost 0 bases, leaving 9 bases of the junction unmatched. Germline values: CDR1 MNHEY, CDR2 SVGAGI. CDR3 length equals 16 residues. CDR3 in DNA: TGTGCCAGCAGTTACTCGATGGCGGGAGCGAGGGAGACCCAGTACTTC. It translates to CASSYSMAGARETQYF.

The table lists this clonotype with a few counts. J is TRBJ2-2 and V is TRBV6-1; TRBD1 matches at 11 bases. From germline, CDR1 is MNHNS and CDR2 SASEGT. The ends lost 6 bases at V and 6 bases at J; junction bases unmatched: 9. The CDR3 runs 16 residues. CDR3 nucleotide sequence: TGTGCCAGCAGGGTTCTGCCGGGACAGGGGGCCGGGGAGCTGTTTTTT. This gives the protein CASRVLPGQGAGELFF.

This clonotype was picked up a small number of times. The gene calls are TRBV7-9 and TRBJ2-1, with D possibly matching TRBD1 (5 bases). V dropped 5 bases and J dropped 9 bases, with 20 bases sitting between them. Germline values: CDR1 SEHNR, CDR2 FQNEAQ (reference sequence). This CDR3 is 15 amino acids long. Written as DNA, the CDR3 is TGTGCCAGCAGCGCCACAGGACCAACCTACGGTGAGCAGTTCTTC. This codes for CASSATGPTYGEQFF.

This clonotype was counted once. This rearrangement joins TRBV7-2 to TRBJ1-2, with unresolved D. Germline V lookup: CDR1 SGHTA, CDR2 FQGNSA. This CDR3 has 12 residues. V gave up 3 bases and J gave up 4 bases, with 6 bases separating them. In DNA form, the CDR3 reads TGTGCCAGCAGCTTCTTGGCCTATGGCTACACCTTC. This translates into CASSFLAYGYTF.

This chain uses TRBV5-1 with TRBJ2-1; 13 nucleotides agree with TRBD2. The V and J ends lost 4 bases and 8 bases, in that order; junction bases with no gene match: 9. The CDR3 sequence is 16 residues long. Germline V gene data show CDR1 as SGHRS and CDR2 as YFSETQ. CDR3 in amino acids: CASSAKLAGGPDEQFF. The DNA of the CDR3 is TGCGCCAGCAGCGCTAAACTAGCGGGAGGGCCCGATGAGCAGTTCTTC.

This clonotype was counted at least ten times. The DNA for the CDR3 is TGCAGTGCTAGAGGCAGGGGTGCTAATGAAAAACTGTTTTTT. Amino acid sequence: CSARGRGANEKLFF. V usage is TRBV20-1 and J usage is TRBJ1-4; weak D call: TRBD1 (6 bases). CDR1 and CDR2 (germline): DFQATT, SNEGSKA (reference sequence). The V gene lost 1 base and the J gene lost 3 bases, with 9 bases spanning the gap. This CDR3 comprises 14 residues.

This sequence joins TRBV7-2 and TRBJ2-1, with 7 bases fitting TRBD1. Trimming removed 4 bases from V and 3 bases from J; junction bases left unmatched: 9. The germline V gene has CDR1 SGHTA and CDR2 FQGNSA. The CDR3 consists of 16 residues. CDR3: CASSSPSTGFYNEQFF. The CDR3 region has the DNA TGTGCCAGCAGCTCCCCATCGACAGGGTTCTACAATGAGCAGTTCTTC.

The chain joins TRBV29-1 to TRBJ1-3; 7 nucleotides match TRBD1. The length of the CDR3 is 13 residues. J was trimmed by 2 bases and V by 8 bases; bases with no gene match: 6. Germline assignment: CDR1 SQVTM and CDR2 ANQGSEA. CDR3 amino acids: CSIRQGTGNTIYF. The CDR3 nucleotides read TGCAGCATCCGACAGGGAACTGGAAACACCATATATTTT.

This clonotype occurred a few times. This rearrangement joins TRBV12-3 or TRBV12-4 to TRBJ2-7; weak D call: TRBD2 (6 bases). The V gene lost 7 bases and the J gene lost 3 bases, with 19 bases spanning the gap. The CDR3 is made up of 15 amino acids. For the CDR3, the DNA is TGTGCCAGCACCTTGGGAGGCAGGGCGGGCTACGAGCAGTACTTC. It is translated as CASTLGGRAGYEQYF.

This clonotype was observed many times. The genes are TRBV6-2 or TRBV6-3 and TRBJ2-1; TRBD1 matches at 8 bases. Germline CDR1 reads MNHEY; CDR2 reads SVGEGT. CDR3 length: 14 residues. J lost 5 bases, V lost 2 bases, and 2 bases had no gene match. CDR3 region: CASSYGDRHNEQFF. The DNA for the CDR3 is TGTGCCAGCAGTTACGGGGACAGGCACAATGAGCAGTTCTTC.

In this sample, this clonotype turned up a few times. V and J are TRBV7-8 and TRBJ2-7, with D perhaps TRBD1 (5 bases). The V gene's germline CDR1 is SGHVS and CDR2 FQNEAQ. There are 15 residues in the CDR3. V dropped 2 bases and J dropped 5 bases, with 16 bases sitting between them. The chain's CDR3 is CASSLNRGSWNEQYF. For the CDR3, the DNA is TGTGCCAGCAGCTTAAATAGGGGCAGTTGGAACGAGCAGTACTTC.

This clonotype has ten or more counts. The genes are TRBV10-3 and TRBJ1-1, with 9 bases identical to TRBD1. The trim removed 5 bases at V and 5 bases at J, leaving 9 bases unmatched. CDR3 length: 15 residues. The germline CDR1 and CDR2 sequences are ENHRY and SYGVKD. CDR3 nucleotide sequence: TGTGCCATCAGTCCCGGGACAGGGATTAGTACTGAAGCTTTCTTT. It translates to CAISPGTGISTEAFF.

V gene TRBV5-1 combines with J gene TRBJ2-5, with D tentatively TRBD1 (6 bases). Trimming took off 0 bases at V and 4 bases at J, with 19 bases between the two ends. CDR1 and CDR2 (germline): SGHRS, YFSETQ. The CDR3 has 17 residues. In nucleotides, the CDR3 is TGCGCCAGCAGCTTGGTTTCGCAGGGACAATGGGGAGAGACCCAGTACTTC. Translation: CASSLVSQGQWGETQYF.

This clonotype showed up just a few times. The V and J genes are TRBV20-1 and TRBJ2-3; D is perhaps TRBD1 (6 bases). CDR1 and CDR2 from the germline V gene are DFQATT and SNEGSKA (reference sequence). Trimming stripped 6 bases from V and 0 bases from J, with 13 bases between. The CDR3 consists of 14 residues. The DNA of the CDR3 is TGCAGTGCCACGCCGGACAGCAGCACAGATACGCAGTATTTT. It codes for CSATPDSSTDTQYF.

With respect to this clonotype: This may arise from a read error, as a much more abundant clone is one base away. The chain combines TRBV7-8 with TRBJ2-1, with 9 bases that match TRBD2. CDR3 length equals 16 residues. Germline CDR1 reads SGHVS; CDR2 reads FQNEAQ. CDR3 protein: CASSLATSGGYKEQFF. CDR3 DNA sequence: TGTGCCAGCAGCTTAGCGACAAGCGGGGGGTACAAAGAGCAGTTCTTC.

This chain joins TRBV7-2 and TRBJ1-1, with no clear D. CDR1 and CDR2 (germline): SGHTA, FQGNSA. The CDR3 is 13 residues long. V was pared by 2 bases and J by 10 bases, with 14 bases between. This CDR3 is CASSLNPSPGAFF. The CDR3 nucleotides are TGTGCCAGCAGCTTAAATCCCTCCCCAGGAGCTTTCTTT.

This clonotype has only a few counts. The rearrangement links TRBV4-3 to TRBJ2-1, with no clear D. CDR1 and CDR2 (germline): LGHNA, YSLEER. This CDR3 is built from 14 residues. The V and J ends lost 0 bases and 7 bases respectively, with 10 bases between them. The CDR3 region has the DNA TGCGCCAGCAGCCAAGATAATCGGCAAAATGAGCAGTTCTTC. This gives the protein CASSQDNRQNEQFF.

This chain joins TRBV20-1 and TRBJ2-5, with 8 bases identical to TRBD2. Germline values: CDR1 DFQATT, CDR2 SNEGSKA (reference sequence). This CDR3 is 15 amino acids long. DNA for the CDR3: TGCAGCAGCAGAGGTTGGCTAGCGGGCCAAGAGACCCAGTACTTC. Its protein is CSSRGWLAGQETQYF.